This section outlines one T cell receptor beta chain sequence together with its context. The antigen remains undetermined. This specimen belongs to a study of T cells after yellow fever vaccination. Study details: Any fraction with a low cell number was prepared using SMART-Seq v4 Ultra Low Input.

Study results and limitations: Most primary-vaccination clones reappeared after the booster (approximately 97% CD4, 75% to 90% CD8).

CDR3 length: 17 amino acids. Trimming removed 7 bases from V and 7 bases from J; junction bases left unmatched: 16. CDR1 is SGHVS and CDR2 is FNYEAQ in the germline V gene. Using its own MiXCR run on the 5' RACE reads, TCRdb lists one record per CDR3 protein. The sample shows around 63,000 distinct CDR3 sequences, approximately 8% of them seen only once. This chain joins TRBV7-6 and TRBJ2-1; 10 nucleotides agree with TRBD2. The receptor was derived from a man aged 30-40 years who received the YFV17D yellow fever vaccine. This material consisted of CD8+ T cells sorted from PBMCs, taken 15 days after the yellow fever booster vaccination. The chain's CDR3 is CASMSLAGVMSENEQFF. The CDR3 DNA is TGTGCCAGCATGTCTCTAGCGGGAGTAATGAGCGAAAATGAGCAGTTCTTC.